The 9 T cell receptor beta chains reported below all come from one sample, sequenced in a study of graft-versus-host responses after intestinal transplantation (dated by TCRdb to about 2021). The time point label, as the study defines it: cells obtained before transplantation from donor or recipient. The protocol used for the library was the immunoSEQ multiplex PCR assay. TCRdb carries this immuneACCESS record with in-frame sequences only. Its versions omit some clonotypes, under half of them owing to an unresolved V gene in the studies checked, with the rest unexplained. Here the sample has some 24,000 clones; around 40% occur a single time. The top ten clones comprise roughly 0.65% of the sample. The input for sequencing was alloreactive CD4+ T cells from a mixed lymphocyte reaction culture, taken before intestinal transplant. What this sample's cell subset or site label stands for: CFSE-low proliferating T cells sorted from roughly six-day pre-transplant mixed lymphocyte reaction (GvH or HvG direction). The receptors come from a human patient who received an intestinal transplant.

The CDR3 nucleotides are TGTGCCTGGGGATCCGGGACCGGGGAGCTGTTTTTT. Its protein is CAWGSGTGELFF. This rearrangement joins TRBV30 to TRBJ2-2, with D hard to call. This CDR3 spans 12 amino acids. The germline V gene encodes CDR1 GTSNPN and CDR2 SVGIG (reference sequence). V lost 5 bases and J lost 5, with 9 bases in between.

This chain links TRBV5-1 with TRBJ2-1; tentative D call: TRBD2 (5 bases). V lost 8 bases and J lost 1, with 16 bases in between. CDR1 and CDR2 (germline): SGHRS, YFSETQ. The CDR3 runs to 15 residues. CDR3 region: CASRSRSGSYNEQFF. The CDR3 DNA follows: TGCGCCAGTAGATCTAGGTCGGGATCCTACAATGAGCAGTTCTTC.

This chain links TRBV7-9 with TRBJ1-1; the D gene is possibly TRBD1 (5 bases). This CDR3 region has 15 residues. Germline V gene lookup returns CDR1 SEHNR and CDR2 FQNEAQ (reference sequence). The germline V and J ends were trimmed by 3 bases and 3 bases, with 14 bases remaining between them. The CDR3 DNA follows: TGTGCCAGCAGCTTGGCAAGGGTAGGGGACACTGAAGCTTTCTTT. It encodes CASSLARVGDTEAFF.

The chain employs TRBV15 and TRBJ2-7; 9 bases agree with TRBD1. Germline assignment: CDR1 LNHNV and CDR2 YYDKDF (reference sequence). After removal of 2 bases from V and 7 bases from J, the junction contained 9 bases not matched to a gene. This CDR3 has 15 amino acids. For the CDR3, the DNA is TGTGCCACCAGCAGAAAAAGACAGGGGGTGGGAGAGCAGTACTTC. The encoded protein is CATSRKRQGVGEQYF.

This clone came up a few times. The chain couples TRBV6-1 to TRBJ2-5, with D perhaps TRBD2 (6 bases). Trimming left V 8 bases short and J 0 bases short, with 13 bases between. This CDR3 region has 14 residues. Per germline, CDR1 MNHNS and CDR2 SASEGT. CDR3 loop: CASGAGLYQETQYF. DNA of the CDR3: TGTGCCAGCGGGGCGGGACTGTACCAAGAGACCCAGTACTTC.

This clone showed up just a few times. J is TRBJ1-2 and V is TRBV7-9, with D possibly TRBD1 on 5 matching bases. The germline gives CDR1 SEHNR, CDR2 FQNEAQ (reference sequence). The CDR3 consists of 17 residues. V dropped 4 bases and J dropped 3 bases, with 21 bases sitting between them. The CDR3 is CASSSRGGGMADYGYTF. In DNA form, the CDR3 reads TGTGCCAGCAGCTCCCGAGGCGGGGGGATGGCCGACTATGGCTACACCTTC.

This rearrangement joins TRBV6-1 to TRBJ1-5; perhaps TRBD1 as D (6 bases). CDR1 is MNHNS, CDR2 SASEGT, per germline. V shed 4 bases and J shed 2 bases, with 9 bases lying between them. The CDR3 contains 14 residues. The CDR3 sequence is CASSVEGGNQPQHF. The CDR3 DNA is TGTGCCAGCAGTGTCGAGGGGGGCAATCAGCCCCAGCATTTT.

The V and J genes are TRBV7-6 and TRBJ2-7, with TRBD2 matching 14 bases. The CDR3 has 17 residues. Germline V gives CDR1 SGHVS, CDR2 FNYEAQ. V was pared by 5 bases and J by 7 bases, with 13 bases of the junction left unmatched. CDR3 coding DNA: TGTGCCAGCAGCCCCATACCGACTAGCGGGAGGGCGTCTGAGCAGTACTTC. Its protein is CASSPIPTSGRASEQYF.

This clone was found a few times. The junction and the germline gene differ at one end; a read error may be behind it. V is TRBV14 and J is TRBJ1-1; D remains ambiguous. Germline CDR1 and CDR2: SGHDN and FVKESK. The CDR3 sequence is 14 residues long. The CDR3 spells CASSEELSYPPAFF. The CDR3 DNA reads as TGTGCCAGCAGCGAAGAACTCTCATACCCCCCAGCTTTCTTT.